These 14 T cell receptor beta chains were sequenced from one sample in a study of blood T cell repertoires in COVID-19. Here immunoSEQ multiplex PCR was the method, and the copy in TCRdb shows in-frame clones only, minus some. The sample lists 200,000 to 250,000 clones, approximately 86% occurring once. Material: PBMCs or T cells enriched from blood (not recorded which). The receptor set was obtained from a woman in her twenties or thirties with acute COVID-19.

As DNA, the CDR3 is TGTGCCAGCAGCCCACCGGGACTACGCTCCTACGAGCAGTACTTC. It encodes CASSPPGLRSYEQYF. This chain uses TRBV3-1 (or the pseudogene TRBV3-2) with TRBJ2-7; 7 bases line up with TRBD2. The J segment lost 0 bases and the V segment lost 4 bases, leaving 6 bases of the junction unmatched. The CDR3 extends over 15 amino acids. The germline gives CDR1 LGHDT, CDR2 YNNKEL (reference sequence).

The chain recombines TRBV6-1 with TRBJ1-2; 7 bases agree with TRBD1. Germline values: CDR1 MNHNS, CDR2 SASEGT. There are 15 residues in the CDR3. Germline trimming cut 2 bases from V and 7 bases from J; bases unmatched to any gene: 10. This CDR3 is CASSEFDDRASGYTF. CDR3 sequence (DNA): TGTGCCAGCAGTGAATTTGACGACAGGGCTTCTGGCTACACCTTC.

The CDR3 sequence is CASIEGQGLNTEAFF. CDR3 sequence (DNA): TGTGCCAGCATTGAAGGACAGGGGCTTAACACTGAAGCTTTCTTT. The gene calls are TRBV27 and TRBJ1-1; 9 bases are a match to TRBD1. CDR3 length equals 15 residues. Germline V gene sequence: CDR1 MNHEY, CDR2 SMNVEV (reference sequence). V dropped 7 bases and J dropped 2; count of bases not matched to a gene: 8.

This clone came up a few times. The V gene is TRBV6-2 or TRBV6-3, the J gene TRBJ1-2, with a tentative D call TRBD1 (5 bases). CDR3 length equals 15 residues. Trimming removed 0 bases at V and 8 bases at J, with 16 bases between. In germline, CDR1 is MNHEY, CDR2 SVGEGT. The CDR3, as DNA: TGTGCCAGCAGTTACTCGGCAGATGGTACAGGAGGCTACACCTTC. Protein: CASSYSADGTGGYTF.

Here the CDR3 reads CASSTTGGHNQPQHF. In DNA form, the CDR3 reads TGTGCCAGCAGCACCACGGGGGGTCATAATCAGCCCCAGCATTTT. The rearrangement links TRBV7-2 to TRBJ1-5, with D possibly matching TRBD1 (5 bases). The CDR3 runs to 15 residues. Germline values: CDR1 SGHTA, CDR2 FQGNSA. Trimming took 5 bases from V and 4 from J, leaving 15 bases between them.

With respect to this clone: A read error may produce the germline difference seen at one junction end. The chain links TRBV7-9 to TRBJ2-2, with TRBD2 matching 14 bases. Looked up from germline, CDR1 is SEHNR and CDR2 is FQNEAQ (reference sequence). This CDR3 is built from 19 residues. Here the CDR3 DNA reads TGCGCCAGCAGCGGCCGACTAGCGGGGGGGCCGGGATACGCCGGGGAGCTGTTTTTT. Its protein is CASSGRLAGGPGYAGELFF.

With respect to this clone: The junction does not match germline at one end; this may be a read error. This chain uses TRBV4-1 with TRBJ1-5; 9 bases are a match to TRBD1. The CDR3 loop spans 16 amino acids. Germline CDR1 MGHRA, CDR2 YSYEKL. CDR3 loop: CTSSQATGGNIQPQHF. In DNA, the CDR3 is TGCACCAGCAGCCAAGCGACAGGGGGGAATATTCAGCCCCAGCATTTT.

The chain uses TRBV6-5 and TRBJ2-7, with D possibly TRBD2 on 5 matching bases. Trimming shortened V by 2 bases and J by 6 bases, and 11 bases separated the two germline ends. Looked up from germline, CDR1 is MNHEY and CDR2 is SVGAGI. CDR3 length: 13 amino acids. The CDR3 spells CASSYALGAEQYF. The CDR3 nucleotides read TGTGCCAGCAGTTACGCCTTGGGAGCCGAGCAGTACTTC.

This clone was detected only once. The V gene is TRBV4-1, the J gene TRBJ2-5; TRBD2 might be the D (6 bases). The CDR3 is 15 amino acids. Germline V lookup: CDR1 MGHRA, CDR2 YSYEKL. Trimming shortened V by 5 bases and J by 0 bases, and 13 bases separated the two germline ends. The CDR3 sequence is CASSAVAADQETQYF. DNA of the CDR3: TGCGCCAGCAGCGCGGTAGCGGCCGACCAAGAGACCCAGTACTTC.

The chain links TRBV5-1 to TRBJ2-1; 10 bases match TRBD2. V shed 0 bases and J 7 bases; nucleotides not matched to a gene: 4. Germline V gene sequence: CDR1 SGHRS, CDR2 YFSETQ. This CDR3 is 15 amino acids long. CDR3 amino acids: CASSLVAGGGNEQFF. The CDR3 nucleotides are TGCGCCAGCAGCTTGGTAGCGGGGGGTGGGAATGAGCAGTTCTTC.

The rearrangement uses TRBV6-4 and TRBJ1-1, with 7 bases lining up with TRBD1. The germline CDR1 and CDR2 sequences are MRHNA and SNTAGT. The J segment lost 7 bases and the V segment lost 3 bases, leaving 5 bases of the junction unmatched. CDR3 length: 13 amino acids. CDR3 nucleotides: TGTGCCAGCAGTGAACAGGGGTATGGTGAAGCTTTCTTT. Translating gives CASSEQGYGEAFF.

The V call is TRBV6-5, the J call TRBJ2-2; D remains unclear. Trimming took 6 bases from V and 6 from J, leaving 11 bases between them. This CDR3 has 13 residues. Germline V CDR1 and CDR2: MNHEY, SVGAGI. This CDR3 is CASSLVASGELFF. CDR3 DNA sequence: TGTGCCAGCAGCTTAGTTGCGTCCGGGGAGCTGTTTTTT.

With respect to this clone: Sequence at one end of the junction differs from germline and may be a read error. The V and J genes are TRBV6-5 and TRBJ1-2; tentatively, D is TRBD1 (5 bases). This CDR3 is 11 amino acids long. Germline V gene lookup returns CDR1 MNHEY and CDR2 SVGAGI. CDR3 region: CASSTPGGTSF. In DNA, the CDR3 is TGTGCCAGCAGCACCCCGGGGGGAACCTCCTTC.

This clone was observed once. J is TRBJ2-2 and V is TRBV2; D is perhaps TRBD2 (7 bases). CDR1 is SNHLY, CDR2 FYNNEI, per germline. The CDR3 spans 14 residues. V was cut by 5 bases and J by 6 bases, with 13 bases left in between. The CDR3 DNA follows: TGTGCCAGCAGTTATGGGGAGGGGGCCGGGGAGCTGTTTTTT. Its translation: CASSYGEGAGELFF.